These 8 T cell receptor beta chains came from one sample sequenced in a study of vaccination and CD4 T cells after COVID-19. These receptors have no identified antigens. Scientists ran DNA taken from cultured CD4+ T cells through the Oncomine TCR Beta short-read assay for sequencing. MiXCR, applied by TCRdb to the PCR reads, yields one record per CDR3 protein. Altogether just over 4,000 distinct CDR3 sequences are present, less than 75% being singletons, with the ten largest covering 30% to 45%. Treatment reported: roughly 11-day PBMC culture with coronavirus spike peptide pools or control peptides (ViraFEST assay). Unexposed donor CD4+ T cells predated the COVID-19 pandemic, collected 2011-2018. Sequences were obtained from CD4+ T cells from blood, cultured in vitro. These TCRs come from a human donor in good health.

The rearrangement links TRBV11-2 to TRBJ2-5; maybe TRBD1 (5 bases). V was pared by 4 bases and J by 4 bases, with 13 bases between. Germline V gives CDR1 SGHAT, CDR2 FQNNGV. The CDR3 extends over 14 amino acids. The CDR3 DNA reads as TGTGCCAGCAGCTCCCAAGGGGCCGGAGAGACCCAGTACTTC. Its translation: CASSSQGAGETQYF.

This chain connects TRBV7-2 to TRBJ2-5; D possibly matches TRBD1 or TRBD2 (6 bases each). Germline CDR1 SGHTA, CDR2 FQGNSA. V lost 1 base and J 2 bases, leaving 8 bases between the germline ends. This CDR3 is built from 14 residues. The CDR3 DNA reads as TGTGCCAGCAGCTTAGAGGGGGGACAAGAGACCCAGTACTTC. This gives the protein CASSLEGGQETQYF.

The chain joins TRBV25-1 to TRBJ2-2; D gene ambiguous. This CDR3 has 15 residues. Germline V gene data show CDR1 as MGHDK and CDR2 as SYGVNS. Trimming pared 0 bases from V and 6 bases from J, leaving 11 bases between. CDR3 sequence: CASSEYGSFSGELFF. In nucleotides, the CDR3 is TGTGCCAGCAGTGAATATGGAAGTTTCTCCGGGGAGCTGTTTTTT.

This clonotype came up once. The rearrangement uses TRBV5-1 and TRBJ1-2, with TRBD1 matching over 9 bases. In germline, CDR1 is SGHRS, CDR2 YFSETQ. J gave up 3 bases and V 4 bases, and 4 bases lay outside the gene matches. The CDR3 runs to 14 residues. DNA of the CDR3: TGCGCCAGCAGCGCGGGACAGGGATACTATGGCTACACCTTC. This translates into CASSAGQGYYGYTF.

The CDR3 protein is CSARVPTGSYTF. The CDR3, as DNA: TGCAGTGCTAGAGTCCCAACAGGGAGCTACACCTTC. The chain combines TRBV20-1 with TRBJ1-2, with a tentative D call TRBD1 (6 bases). Germline CDR1 reads DFQATT; CDR2 reads SNEGSKA (reference sequence). The CDR3 consists of 12 residues. V lost 1 base to trimming and J lost 9 bases, with 12 bases between them.

This chain connects TRBV19 to TRBJ2-7, with D perhaps TRBD1 (6 bases). This CDR3 is 12 amino acids long. Trimming stripped 8 bases from V and 4 bases from J, with 12 bases between. Per germline, CDR1 LNHDA and CDR2 SQIVND (reference sequence). In DNA, the CDR3 is TGTGCCAGTGGCAGGGGAGAGTACGAGCAGTACTTC. Translating gives CASGRGEYEQYF.

In this sample, this clonotype is hyperexpanded. The chain is built from TRBV20-1 and TRBJ1-6, with TRBD1 identical over 7 bases. The V and J ends lost 0 bases and 10 bases, in that order; junction bases with no gene match: 12. The CDR3 consists of 16 residues. Germline CDR1 DFQATT, CDR2 SNEGSKA (reference sequence). The CDR3 DNA is TGCAGTGCTAGAGATTACCAAACAGGGGCCGGGTCACCCCTCCACTTT. Translated: CSARDYQTGAGSPLHF.

The chain carries TRBV7-2 and TRBJ1-1; no clear D. This CDR3 has 13 residues. V was cut by 5 bases and J by 1 base, with 8 bases left in between. The germline CDR1 and CDR2 sequences are SGHTA and FQGNSA. CDR3 protein: CASSGLRNTEAFF. The CDR3 bases are TGTGCCAGCAGCGGGCTAAGGAACACTGAAGCTTTCTTT.